The next 29 T cell receptor beta chains were all read from a single sample in a study of CD8+CD57+ T cells in acquired aplastic anemia. Patients selected for sequencing had displayed CD8+CD57+ cell expansion by flow cytometry. The template used for profiling TCR beta VDJ and CDR3 was genomic DNA. TCRdb processed the reads anew with MiXCR; each CDR3 protein has one entry. Here the sample spans approximately 300,000 distinct CDR3 sequences, 45% to 65% being singletons. Source material: sorted CD4+, CD8+, or CD8+CD57+ T cells (not recorded which) from PBMCs. Receptors originate from a human donor with aplastic anemia.

The sample holds one count of this clonotype. The chain joins TRBV4-1 to TRBJ2-7; 12 positions match TRBD1. This CDR3 is 16 amino acids long. With 2 bases clipped from V and 4 bases from J, the junction kept 6 bases outside the gene matches. Germline assignment: CDR1 MGHRA and CDR2 YSYEKL. CDR3 sequence: CASSQTLGQGAYEQYF. The CDR3 DNA sequence: TGCGCCAGCAGCCAAACTTTGGGACAGGGGGCGTACGAGCAGTACTTC.

This clonotype has only a few counts. The V call is TRBV9, the J call TRBJ2-7, with TRBD1 matching over 9 bases. The CDR3 covers 15 residues. Germline lookup yields CDR1 SGDLS and CDR2 YYNGEE. Unmatched junction bases numbered 3, after V lost 0 bases and J lost 2 bases. The CDR3 sequence is CASSVGGTGPYEQYF. The CDR3 region has the DNA TGTGCCAGCAGCGTAGGTGGGACAGGGCCCTACGAGCAGTACTTC.

About this clonotype itself: The junction shows a germline mismatch at one end, possibly a read error. The genes are TRBV5-8 and TRBJ2-3, with 10 nucleotides matching TRBD2. CDR1 and CDR2 from the germline V gene are SGHTS and YDEGEE. The CDR3 length is 16 residues. CDR3 sequence: CASSPNSGGNYNEQYF. The CDR3 coding sequence is TGCGCCAGCAGCCCAAATAGCGGGGGGAACTACAATGAGCAGTATTTT.

This clonotype was detected ten times or more. This chain uses TRBV6-1 with TRBJ1-1; no clear D gene. The V end lost 4 bases, the J end lost 5 bases, and 17 bases lay between the germline ends. Looked up from germline, CDR1 is MNHNS and CDR2 is SASEGT. This CDR3 spans 15 amino acids. CDR3 loop: CASSASPGGGTEAFF. CDR3 DNA: TGTGCCAGCAGTGCGTCCCCGGGAGGAGGAACTGAAGCTTTCTTT.

The rearrangement joins TRBV7-8 to TRBJ1-5; possibly TRBD1 for D (5 bases). CDR1 and CDR2 (germline): SGHVS, FQNEAQ. The V gene lost 2 bases and the J gene lost 3 bases, with 11 bases spanning the gap. This CDR3 has 15 residues. CDR3 DNA: TGTGCCAGCAGCTTATCCGACAGATTCAATCAGCCCCAGCATTTT. Translating it yields CASSLSDRFNQPQHF.

V and J are TRBV20-1 and TRBJ2-7; TRBD2 is a possible D gene (6 bases). Trimming cost V 4 bases and J 5 bases, with 15 bases left between them. CDR1 is DFQATT and CDR2 is SNEGSKA in the germline V gene (reference sequence). The CDR3 extends over 13 amino acids. CDR3 DNA: TGCAGTGCTATGGGTGGAGGGAGCGACGAGCAGTACTTC. This sequence encodes CSAMGGGSDEQYF.

This clonotype has ten or more counts. The rearrangement uses TRBV19 and TRBJ1-1; 10 nucleotides agree with TRBD1. From germline, CDR1 is LNHDA and CDR2 SQIVND (reference sequence). Trimming removed 7 bases from V and 3 bases from J; junction bases left unmatched: 2. The CDR3 loop spans 13 amino acids. The CDR3 region has the DNA TGTGCCAGTACCGACAGGGGGCACACTGAAGCTTTCTTT. This encodes CASTDRGHTEAFF.

The chain has TRBV20-1 and TRBJ2-7; 11 bases are shared with TRBD1. The germline V gene has CDR1 DFQATT and CDR2 SNEGSKA (reference sequence). V dropped 3 bases and J dropped 6; count of bases not matched to a gene: 10. The CDR3 loop spans 15 amino acids. The CDR3 DNA reads as TGCAGTGCTAGGGACTTAGGGACAGGGGGTCGCGAGCAGTACTTC. It encodes CSARDLGTGGREQYF.

This clonotype was observed a few times. The V and J genes are TRBV29-1 and TRBJ2-5; a weak D match, TRBD1 (5 bases). The CDR3 totals 13 residues. Germline CDR1 reads SQVTM; CDR2 reads ANQGSEA. V was clipped by 6 bases and J by 11 bases, with 22 bases between them. CDR3 in DNA: TGCAGCGTGGGGCGCCGACTTTCGATACCGCAGTACTTC. This gives the protein CSVGRRLSIPQYF.

This chain connects TRBV5-6 to TRBJ1-2; the match to TRBD1 covers 7 bases. The CDR3 runs to 14 residues. Looked up from germline, CDR1 is SGHDT and CDR2 is YYEEEE. The V and J ends lost 0 bases and 8 bases, in that order; junction bases with no gene match: 7. CDR3 sequence reads: CASSLATQGGGYTF. Here the CDR3 DNA reads TGTGCCAGCAGCTTGGCGACGCAGGGGGGCGGCTACACCTTC.

The table lists this clonotype with a count of one. This clone may be a read error of a much larger clone one base away. The conserved final phenylalanine or tryptophan is absent from the CDR3, which likely points to a read error. This rearrangement joins TRBV19 to TRBJ2-5; the D is unclear. The CDR3 length is 15 residues. Germline V gives CDR1 LNHDA, CDR2 SQIVND (reference sequence). V dropped 6 bases and J dropped 2 bases, with 16 bases sitting between them. DNA of the CDR3: TGTGCCAGTAGCATATCCTCGCGGTTTCAAGAGACCCAGTACCTC. Encoded protein: CASSISSRFQETQYL.

This clonotype was counted between two and nine times. The chain couples TRBV5-8 to TRBJ2-2; 10 bases line up with TRBD1. Trimming removed 2 bases from V and 5 bases from J; junction bases left unmatched: 3. The CDR3 has 15 residues. Germline CDR1 and CDR2: SGHTS and YDEGEE. CDR3 sequence (DNA): TGTGCCAGCAGCTTTGCGGACAGGGGGACCGGGGAGCTGTTTTTT. It is translated as CASSFADRGTGELFF.

The V call is TRBV7-9, the J call TRBJ2-5; 13 nucleotides agree with TRBD2. The CDR3 length is 15 residues. Looked up from germline, CDR1 is SEHNR and CDR2 is FQNEAQ (reference sequence). Trimming took 7 bases from V and 2 from J; bases not matched to a gene: 4. The CDR3: CASNPGLAGQETQYF. The CDR3 DNA reads as TGTGCCAGCAACCCGGGACTAGCGGGACAAGAGACCCAGTACTTC.

This clonotype was counted at least ten times. The genes are TRBV6-1 and TRBJ1-6; 8 positions match TRBD1. This CDR3 has 15 amino acids. Germline V lookup: CDR1 MNHNS, CDR2 SASEGT. Trimming removed 2 bases from V and 10 bases from J; junction bases left unmatched: 7. The CDR3 spells CASSEPTGVSSPLHF. For the CDR3, the DNA is TGTGCCAGCAGTGAACCGACAGGGGTGTCCTCACCCCTCCACTTT.

This clonotype came up many times. The chain uses TRBV9 and TRBJ2-3, with D perhaps TRBD2 (6 bases). The V end lost 4 bases, the J end lost 0 bases, and 12 bases lay between the germline ends. This CDR3 has 15 residues. From germline, CDR1 is SGDLS and CDR2 YYNGEE. Here the CDR3 DNA reads TGTGCCAGCAGCCGGGGGACGACTAGCACAGATACGCAGTATTTT. Translating it yields CASSRGTTSTDTQYF. Variable domain in full (rest from reference TRBV9 and TRBJ2-3): DSGVTQTPKHLITATGQRVTLRCSPRSGDLSVYWYQQSLDQGLQFLIQYYNGEERAKGNILERFSAQQFPDLHSELNLSSLELGDSALYFCASSRGTTSTDTQYFGPGTRLTVL.

This chain joins TRBV29-1 and TRBJ1-2; D unclear. The germline CDR1 and CDR2 sequences are SQVTM and ANQGSEA. This CDR3 has 15 amino acids. The V end lost 1 base, the J end lost 8 bases, and 20 bases lay between the germline ends. CDR3 sequence reads: CSVEAPARRMSGYTF. The CDR3 DNA reads as TGCAGCGTTGAAGCCCCAGCCAGGAGGATGAGCGGCTACACCTTC.

With respect to this clonotype: This CDR3 is missing its conserved last phenylalanine or tryptophan, likely due to a read error. V gene TRBV29-1 combines with J gene TRBJ1-1, with D unresolved. Trimming shortened V by 7 bases and J by 5 bases, and 14 bases separated the two germline ends. The V gene's germline CDR1 is SQVTM and CDR2 ANQGSEA. This CDR3 has 12 residues. The CDR3 sequence is CSARIQVTEAFC. CDR3 coding DNA: TGCAGCGCAAGAATCCAGGTGACTGAAGCTTTCTGT.

This chain links TRBV2 with TRBJ1-1, with 7 bases aligning to TRBD1. The V gene's germline CDR1 is SNHLY and CDR2 FYNNEI. The CDR3 has 14 residues. V was clipped by 3 bases and J by 6 bases; unmatched bases: 7. The CDR3 sequence: CASSDSQGGAEAFF. CDR3 DNA sequence: TGTGCCAGCAGTGATTCGCAGGGGGGGGCTGAAGCTTTCTTT. The variable domain in full, completed from reference TRBV2 and TRBJ1-1, reads EPEVTQTPSHQVTQMGQEVILRCVPISNHLYFYWYRQILGQKVEFLVSFYNNEISEKSEIFDDQFSVERPDGSNFTLKIRSTKLEDSAMYFCASSDSQGGAEAFFGQGTRLTVV.

The chain employs TRBV7-3 and TRBJ1-6; D is undetermined. CDR1 is SGHTA and CDR2 is FQGTGA in the germline V gene. The CDR3 has 14 residues. V was shortened by 1 base and J by 6 bases, with 7 bases between the two germline ends. The CDR3 DNA reads as TGTGCCAGCAGCTTAAGGCAGACTAATTCACCCCTCCACTTT. It translates to CASSLRQTNSPLHF.

The V gene is TRBV19, the J gene TRBJ2-5, with a possible D match to TRBD2 (6 bases). The CDR3 has 14 amino acids. Germline V gives CDR1 LNHDA, CDR2 SQIVND (reference sequence). V was clipped by 3 bases and J by 1 base, with 9 bases between them. The CDR3, as DNA: TGTGCCAGTAGTATTTGGAGGGGCCAAGAGACCCAGTACTTC. It codes for CASSIWRGQETQYF.

This clonotype showed up many times. This chain links TRBV6-5 with TRBJ1-3, with 9 bases lining up with TRBD1. Germline lookup yields CDR1 MNHEY and CDR2 SVGAGI. The CDR3 contains 15 residues. V lost 5 bases, J lost 4 bases, and 6 bases stayed unmatched. Written as DNA, the CDR3 is TGTGCCAGCAGTGTACAGGGGGCGCCAGGAAACACCATATATTTT. It translates to CASSVQGAPGNTIYF.

CDR3: CASQTGGQPQHF. The CDR3 region has the DNA TGTGCCAGCCAAACGGGGGGTCAGCCCCAGCATTTT. The J gene is TRBJ1-5, the V gene TRBV7-3; a weak D match, TRBD1 (5 bases). The CDR3 totals 12 residues. Trimming shortened V by 8 bases and J by 6 bases, and 11 bases separated the two germline ends. Germline V gene sequence: CDR1 SGHTA, CDR2 FQGTGA.

This clonotype was counted ten times or more. The genes are TRBV5-1 and TRBJ1-3; no reliable D call. The ends were cut back, 4 bases at V and 0 bases at J, with 17 bases in the middle. Per germline, CDR1 SGHRS and CDR2 YFSETQ. This CDR3 comprises 17 residues. CDR3 nucleotides: TGCGCCAGCAGCGGTGAGAAGTTTAGGAACTCTGGAAACACCATATATTTT. Translating gives CASSGEKFRNSGNTIYF. The entire variable domain, with the rest obtained from reference TRBV5-1 and TRBJ1-3, is as follows: KAGVTQTPRYLIKTRGQQVTLSCSPISGHRSVSWYQQTPGQGLQFLFEYFSETQRNKGNFPGRFSGRQFSNSRSEMNVSTLELGDSALYLCASSGEKFRNSGNTIYFGEGSWLTVV.

The chain employs TRBV7-9 and TRBJ2-7; the D is unclear. This CDR3 has 13 residues. Trimming stripped 3 bases from V and 6 bases from J, with 12 bases between. Looked up from germline, CDR1 is SEHNR and CDR2 is FQNEAQ (reference sequence). The CDR3 loop reads CASSLATSREQYF. The DNA for the CDR3 is TGTGCCAGCAGCTTGGCCACCTCGCGCGAGCAGTACTTC.

This sequence joins TRBV15 and TRBJ2-1; D tentatively fits TRBD1 or TRBD2 (5 bases each). Germline loops: CDR1 LNHNV, CDR2 YYDKDF (reference sequence). Trimming shortened V by 4 bases and J by 5 bases, and 9 bases separated the two germline ends. CDR3 length: 13 residues. The CDR3, as DNA: TGTGCCACCAGCAAGGGACGGAACAATGAGCAGTTCTTC. Protein product: CATSKGRNNEQFF.

The chain employs TRBV29-1 and TRBJ2-7; maybe TRBD2 (6 bases). The V and J ends lost 0 bases and 6 bases respectively, with 9 bases between them. This CDR3 comprises 12 residues. CDR1 SQVTM and CDR2 ANQGSEA come from the germline V gene. The CDR3 loop reads CSVEEGGTEQYF. In nucleotides, the CDR3 is TGCAGCGTTGAAGAGGGGGGTACCGAGCAGTACTTC.

This clonotype was observed many times. The J gene is TRBJ1-2, the V gene TRBV19; 10 nucleotides line up with TRBD1. V shed 5 bases and J 5 bases; nucleotides not matched to a gene: 5. From germline, CDR1 is LNHDA and CDR2 SQIVND (reference sequence). The CDR3 is 14 amino acids. CDR3 sequence reads: CASSRQGAEYGYTF. The DNA for the CDR3 is TGTGCCAGTAGTCGACAGGGGGCTGAGTATGGCTACACCTTC. Full variable domain (remainder filled in from reference TRBV19 and TRBJ1-2): DGGITQSPKYLFRKEGQNVTLSCEQNLNHDAMYWYRQDPGQGLRLIYYSQIVNDFQKGDIAEGYSVSREKKESFPLTVTSAQKNPTAFYLCASSRQGAEYGYTFGSGTRLTVV.

This clonotype was seen more than once but under ten times. This chain joins TRBV18 and TRBJ1-1; TRBD1 agrees at 11 bases. This CDR3 is 16 amino acids long. The ends lost 4 bases at V and 4 bases at J; junction bases unmatched: 8. Germline CDR1 reads KGHSH; CDR2 reads LQKENI. The CDR3 DNA reads as TGTGCCAGCTCACGGCGTCGGACAGGGGGCGTCACTGAAGCTTTCTTT. Amino acids: CASSRRRTGGVTEAFF.

The table lists this clonotype with many counts. This chain uses TRBV6-6 with TRBJ2-2; D uncertain. The V and J ends lost 11 bases and 0 bases respectively, with 1 base between them. The CDR3 is 10 residues long. The germline gives CDR1 MNHNY, CDR2 SVGAGI (reference sequence). This CDR3 is CASNTGELFF. CDR3 bases: TGTGCCTCGAACACCGGGGAGCTGTTTTTT.